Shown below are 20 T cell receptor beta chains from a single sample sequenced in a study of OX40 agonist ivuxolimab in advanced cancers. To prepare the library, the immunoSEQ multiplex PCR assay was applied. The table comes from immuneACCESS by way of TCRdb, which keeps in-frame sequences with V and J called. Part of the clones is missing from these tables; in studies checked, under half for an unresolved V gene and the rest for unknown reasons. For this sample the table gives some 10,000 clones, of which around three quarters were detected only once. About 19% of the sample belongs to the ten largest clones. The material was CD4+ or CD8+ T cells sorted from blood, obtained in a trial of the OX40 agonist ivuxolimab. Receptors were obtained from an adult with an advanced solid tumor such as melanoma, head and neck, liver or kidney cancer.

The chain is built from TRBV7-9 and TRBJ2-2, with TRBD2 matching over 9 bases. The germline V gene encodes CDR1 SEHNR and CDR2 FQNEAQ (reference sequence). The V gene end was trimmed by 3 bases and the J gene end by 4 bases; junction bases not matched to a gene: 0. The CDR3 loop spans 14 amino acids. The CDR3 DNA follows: TGTGCCAGCAGCTTGACTAGCGGCACCGGGGAGCTGTTTTTT. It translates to CASSLTSGTGELFF.

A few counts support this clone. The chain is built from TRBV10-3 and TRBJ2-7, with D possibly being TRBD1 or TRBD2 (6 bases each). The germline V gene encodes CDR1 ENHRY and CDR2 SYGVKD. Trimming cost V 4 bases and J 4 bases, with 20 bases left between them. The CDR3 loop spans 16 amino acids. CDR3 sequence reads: CAISGSSAQGIYEQYF. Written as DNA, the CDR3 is TGTGCCATCAGTGGTTCTAGCGCCCAGGGGATATACGAGCAGTACTTC.

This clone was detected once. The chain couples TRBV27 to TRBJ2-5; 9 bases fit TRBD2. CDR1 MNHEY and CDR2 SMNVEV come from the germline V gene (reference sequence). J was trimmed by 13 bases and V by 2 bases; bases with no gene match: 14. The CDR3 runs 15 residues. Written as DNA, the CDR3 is TGTGCCAGCAGTTTAAATCCGGGTAGCGGGAGATATCTGTACTTC. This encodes CASSLNPGSGRYLYF.

In DNA, the CDR3 is TGTGCCAGCAGCTATCTAGAAGGACTAGGAGGGGCGCAGTACTTC. Its protein product is CASSYLEGLGGAQYF. The chain joins TRBV13 to TRBJ2-5; 7 positions match TRBD2. With 4 bases clipped from V and 11 bases from J, the junction kept 16 bases outside the gene matches. The CDR3 is 15 amino acids. Germline CDR1 reads PRHDT; CDR2 reads FYEKMQ (reference sequence).

The CDR3, as DNA: TGTGCCAGTAGTATAACGCAGGGTACTGGGAACACTGAAGCTTTCTTT. Translating it yields CASSITQGTGNTEAFF. V gene TRBV19 combines with J gene TRBJ1-1; perhaps TRBD1 as D (5 bases). The CDR3 is 16 amino acids. Trimming removed 2 bases at V and 1 base at J, with 14 bases between. Germline V CDR1 and CDR2: LNHDA, SQIVND (reference sequence).

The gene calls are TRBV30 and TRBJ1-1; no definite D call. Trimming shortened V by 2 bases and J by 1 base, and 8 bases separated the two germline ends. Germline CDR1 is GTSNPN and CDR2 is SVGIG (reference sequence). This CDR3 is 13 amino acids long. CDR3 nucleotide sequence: TGTGCCTGGAGTATATCCCAGAACACTGAAGCTTTCTTT. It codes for CAWSISQNTEAFF.

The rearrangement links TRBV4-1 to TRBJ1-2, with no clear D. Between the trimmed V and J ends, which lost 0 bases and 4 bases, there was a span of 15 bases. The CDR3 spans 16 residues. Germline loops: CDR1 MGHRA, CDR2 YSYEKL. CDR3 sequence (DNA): TGCGCCAGCAGCCAAGAGCAGAGCGGGTTTGGCTATGGCTACACCTTC. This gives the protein CASSQEQSGFGYGYTF.

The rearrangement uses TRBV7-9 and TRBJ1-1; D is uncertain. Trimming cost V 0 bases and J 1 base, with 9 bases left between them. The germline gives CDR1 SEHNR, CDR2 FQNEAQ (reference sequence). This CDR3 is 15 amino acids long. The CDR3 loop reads CASSLAGDKNTEAFF. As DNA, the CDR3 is TGTGCCAGCAGCTTAGCTGGAGATAAGAACACTGAAGCTTTCTTT.

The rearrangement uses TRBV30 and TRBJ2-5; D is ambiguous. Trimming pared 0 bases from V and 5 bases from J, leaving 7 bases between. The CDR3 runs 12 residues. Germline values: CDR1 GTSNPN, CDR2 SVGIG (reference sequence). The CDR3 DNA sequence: TGTGCCTGGAGTGTACTCGGGGAGACCCAGTACTTC. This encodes CAWSVLGETQYF.

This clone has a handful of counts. CDR3 region: CASSFPGLAVPEQYF. The CDR3 DNA is TGTGCCAGCAGCTTCCCGGGACTAGCGGTCCCGGAGCAGTACTTC. V and J are TRBV5-4 and TRBJ2-7; 11 nucleotides line up with TRBD2. CDR1 is SGHNT and CDR2 is YYREEE in the germline V gene (reference sequence). After removal of 2 bases from V and 7 bases from J, the junction contained 8 bases not matched to a gene. The CDR3 runs 15 residues. Supplemented by reference TRBV5-4 and TRBJ2-7, the full variable domain reads ETGVTQSPTHLIKTRGQQVTLRCSSQSGHNTVSWYQQALGQGPQFIFQYYREEENGRGNFPPRFSGLQFPNYSSELNVNALELDDSALYLCASSFPGLAVPEQYFGPGTRLTVT.

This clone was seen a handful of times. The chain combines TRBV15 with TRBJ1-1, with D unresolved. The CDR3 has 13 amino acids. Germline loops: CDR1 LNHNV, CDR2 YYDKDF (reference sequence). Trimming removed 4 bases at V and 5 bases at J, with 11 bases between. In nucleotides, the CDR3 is TGTGCCACCAGCACCCTAGAGGGAACTGAAGCTTTCTTT. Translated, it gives CATSTLEGTEAFF.

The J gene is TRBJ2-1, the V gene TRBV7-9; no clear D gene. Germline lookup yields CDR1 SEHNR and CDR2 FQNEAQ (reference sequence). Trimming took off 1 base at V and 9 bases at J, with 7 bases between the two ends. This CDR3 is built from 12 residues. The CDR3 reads CASSLGEIEQFF. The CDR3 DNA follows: TGTGCCAGCAGCTTAGGCGAGATTGAGCAGTTCTTC.

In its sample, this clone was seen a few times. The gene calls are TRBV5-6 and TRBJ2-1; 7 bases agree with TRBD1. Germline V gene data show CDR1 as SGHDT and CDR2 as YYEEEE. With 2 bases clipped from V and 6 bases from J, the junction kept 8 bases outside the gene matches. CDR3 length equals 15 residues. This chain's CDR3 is CASSFYRTGGNEQFF. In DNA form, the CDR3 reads TGTGCCAGCAGCTTTTACCGGACAGGCGGCAATGAGCAGTTCTTC.

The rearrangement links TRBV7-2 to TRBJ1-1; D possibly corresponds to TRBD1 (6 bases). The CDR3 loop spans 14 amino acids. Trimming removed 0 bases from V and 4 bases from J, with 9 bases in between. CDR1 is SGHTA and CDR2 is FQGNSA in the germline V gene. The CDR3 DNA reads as TGTGCCAGCAGCTTAGCGCCGGGGGCCACTGAAGCTTTCTTT. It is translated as CASSLAPGATEAFF.

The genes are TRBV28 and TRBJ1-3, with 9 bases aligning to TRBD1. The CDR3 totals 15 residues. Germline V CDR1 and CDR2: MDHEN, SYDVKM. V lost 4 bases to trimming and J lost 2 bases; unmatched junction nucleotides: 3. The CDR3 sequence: CASSSGTGPGNTIYF. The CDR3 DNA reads TGTGCCAGCAGTTCTGGGACAGGGCCTGGAAACACCATATATTTT. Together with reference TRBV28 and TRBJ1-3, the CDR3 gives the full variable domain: DVKVTQSSRYLVKRTGEKVFLECVQDMDHENMFWYRQDPGLGLRLIYFSYDVKMKEKGDIPEGYSVSREKKERFSLILESASTNQTSMYLCASSSGTGPGNTIYFGEGSWLTVV.

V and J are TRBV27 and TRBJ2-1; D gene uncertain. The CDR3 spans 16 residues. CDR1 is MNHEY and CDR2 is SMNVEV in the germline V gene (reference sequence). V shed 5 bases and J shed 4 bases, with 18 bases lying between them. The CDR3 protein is CASSPSPVPNYNEQFF. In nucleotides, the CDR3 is TGTGCCAGCAGTCCATCCCCTGTCCCTAATTACAATGAGCAGTTCTTC.

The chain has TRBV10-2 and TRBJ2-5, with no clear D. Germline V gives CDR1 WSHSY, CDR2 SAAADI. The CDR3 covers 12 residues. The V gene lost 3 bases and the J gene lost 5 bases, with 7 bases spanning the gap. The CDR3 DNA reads TGCGCCAGCAGTGATTCATGGGAGACCCAGTACTTC. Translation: CASSDSWETQYF.

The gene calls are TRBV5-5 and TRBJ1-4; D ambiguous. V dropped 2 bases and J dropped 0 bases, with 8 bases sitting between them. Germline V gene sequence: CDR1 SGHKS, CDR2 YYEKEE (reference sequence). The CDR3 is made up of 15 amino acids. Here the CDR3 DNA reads TGTGCCAGCAGCTTAATCACAGCAACTAATGAAAAACTGTTTTTT. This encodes CASSLITATNEKLFF.

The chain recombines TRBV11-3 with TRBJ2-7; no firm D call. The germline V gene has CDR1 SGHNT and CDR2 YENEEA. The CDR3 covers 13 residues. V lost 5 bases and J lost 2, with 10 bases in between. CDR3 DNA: TGTGCCAGCAGCCCCCGCCGCCCCTACGAGCAGTACTTC. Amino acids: CASSPRRPYEQYF.

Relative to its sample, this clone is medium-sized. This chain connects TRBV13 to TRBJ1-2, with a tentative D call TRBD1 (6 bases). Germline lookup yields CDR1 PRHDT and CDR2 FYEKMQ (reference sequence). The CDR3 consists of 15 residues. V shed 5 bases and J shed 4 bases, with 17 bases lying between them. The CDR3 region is CASSSPDSFFYGYTF. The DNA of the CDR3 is TGTGCCAGCAGCAGCCCGGACAGCTTTTTCTATGGCTACACCTTC.